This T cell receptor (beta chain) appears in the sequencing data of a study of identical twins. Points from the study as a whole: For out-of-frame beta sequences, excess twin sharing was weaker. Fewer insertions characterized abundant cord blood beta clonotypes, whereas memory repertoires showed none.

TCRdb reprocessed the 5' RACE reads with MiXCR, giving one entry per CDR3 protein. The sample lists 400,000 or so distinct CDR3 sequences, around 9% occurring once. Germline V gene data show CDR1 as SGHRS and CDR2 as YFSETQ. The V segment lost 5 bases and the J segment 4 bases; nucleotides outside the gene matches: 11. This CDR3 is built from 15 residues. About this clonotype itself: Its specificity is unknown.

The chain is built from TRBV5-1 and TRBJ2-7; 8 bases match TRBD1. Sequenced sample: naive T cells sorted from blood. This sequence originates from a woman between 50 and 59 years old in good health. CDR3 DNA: TGCGCCAGCAGACGAAGGTTGGACAGGGCTTACGAGCAGTACTTC. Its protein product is CASRRRLDRAYEQYF.